Detailed here is one T cell receptor beta chain. Its antigen has not been determined. No base quality values were provided; no much bigger clone lies one nucleotide off. This entry belongs to a study of T cell repertoires in ileal Crohn's disease (dated by TCRdb to between 2018 and 2021). In terms of the full investigation: At the time of surgery, about a third of patients were active smokers, and the median duration of disease was around eight years. Every patient underwent surgery because of a complication, which was stricturing disease in 61% of cases and penetrating disease in approximately 40%. About half of the patients received postoperative therapy: over nine received thiopurines and roughly 19 received anti-TNF agents. M6 samples were neoterminal ileum biopsies taken at postoperative colonoscopy. The TCR repertoire was analysed in 50 to 70 patients with Crohn's disease drawn from a prospective multicentre cohort. Running in parallel with the study was a multicentre cohort set up to find predictors of early endoscopic recurrence following ileocolonic resection. Endoscopic postoperative recurrence was defined by a Rutgeerts score above i0. A total of some 170 mucosal samples from around 60 patients were sequenced, with samples obtained at several locations on the surgical specimen and at postoperative endoscopy. What the research found in general, with its limitations: A significantly higher proportion of clonal expansions was observed in active smokers at surgery than in non-smokers (roughly 24% vs 19%, p=0.02). Only a subgroup of patients, of unstated size, had mucosal CD4 and CD8 T cells sorted and sequenced. Postoperative endoscopy timing varied within the first year after surgery, with a median delay of about 7 months. Sorted CD8 T cells carried more high-frequency clones than CD4 T cells, suggesting mucosal expansions were mainly CD8. Endoscopic recurrence was linked to a higher percentage of high-frequency clones at surgery, and recurrence occurred in every patient whose clonality exceeded 26.8% (18/57).

The time point label corresponds to: neoterminal ileum biopsy at postoperative endoscopy, about 6 months after surgery. Eligible patients were adults with ileal or ileocolonic Crohn's disease who had an indication for ileocolonic resection. Whole ileal mucosal biopsies were kept frozen at -80 degrees C prior to DNA extraction. A TRizol-based method was used to extract genomic DNA from the frozen whole biopsies, and the DNA was quantified with a NanoDrop 2000 spectrophotometer. For commercial TCRB immunosequencing, approximately 460 nanograms of biopsy DNA were submitted for each sample. Adaptive Biotechnology amplified the CDR3 regions from genomic DNA with a two-step multiplex PCR designed to control amplification bias. Primers for every V and J gene segment were used in the first PCR, and barcodes and Illumina adapters were added in the second PCR. An Illumina instrument was used to sequence the CDR3 libraries. On the study's bioinformatics: Vendor-provided pipelines were combined with custom analysis of raw data in R/Bioconductor under R version 3.3.0. Clonality, which ranges from 0 to 1, was calculated as the inverse of the normalised Shannon entropy across all productive clones. The repertoire share taken up by the top 100 clones defined high-frequency clones, and only clones that passed a 95% confidence test were kept. Overlap between samples was measured with the Morisita-Horn index, while repertoire diversity was measured with the Simpson index. TCRdb took this table from immuneACCESS and kept in-frame rearrangements with V and J called. Such tables lack part of the clones; where checked against another copy, unresolved V genes explain under half of the gap, and the rest is unexplained. The V and J calls and clone size were taken over from that table, and D and trimming were inferred from the DNA. Recorded for this sample are 9,500 to 11,000 clones; 79% of them occurred a single time. Of the sample, around 6.9% is held by the ten largest clones.

Looking up the germline V gene (reference sequence) yields CDR1 MNHEY and CDR2 SMNVEV. Trimming takes 6 bases from V and 2 bases from J, and the germline ends sit 19 bases apart. Reading from cysteine to phenylalanine, the CDR3 counts 16 amino acids. Of all the DNA, just the CDR3 is kept, 48 bases in frame from base 1. The receptor chain draws on TRBV27 and TRBJ1-2; possibly the D gene is TRBD1, per 6 matching bases. The specimen sequenced was ileal tissue. The receptor's source is an adult with Crohn's disease. The CDR3 region reads CASRATGFNSNYGYTF. The DNA is as follows: TGTGCCAGCAGGGCGACAGGTTTCAATTCGAACTATGGCTACACCTTC.